This T cell receptor (beta chain) stems from a study of T cells in Graves' hyperthyroidism and ophthalmopathy (dated by TCRdb to about 2019). Broadly, across the study: Peripheral blood was collected at initial diagnosis, before any treatment. The 100 discovery patients were randomly split 7:3 into training and test sets. The paper describes TCR Vbeta CDR3 sequencing of roughly 130 peripheral blood samples, made up of 43 ophthalmopathy patients, approximately 76 hyperthyroidism patients and some 17 progressor patients. Prospective prediction of ophthalmopathy was tested in an independent validation cohort of 18 to 20 hyperthyroidism patients and some 17 patients who later progressed to ophthalmopathy. The study also compared thyroid tissue and blood T-cell repertoires from a handful of Graves' hyperthyroidism patients. After blood sampling, hyperthyroidism patients were treated with methimazole at a starting dose of 30 mg daily, and ophthalmopathy patients were treated with high-dose intravenous methylprednisolone. To identify distinguishing TCR V-J signatures, a discovery cohort of about 100 patients was used, comprising 43 with Graves' ophthalmopathy and around 60 with stable Graves' hyperthyroidism. The investigation overall reported the following: Most expanded thyroid clonotypes (frequency above 0.001) were also detected in blood, a finding suggesting that blood repertoires may reflect thyroid immune responses. Sample size was not statistically predetermined, and blinding of investigators to group allocation was not performed. A 13 V-J signature model separated ophthalmopathy from stable hyperthyroidism, with roughly 88% sensitivity and about 81% specificity in cross-validation and 80%/75% in testing. In validation, the model predicted progression to ophthalmopathy with just under 71% sensitivity and less than 80% specificity, a median of approximately 6.5 months before onset.

This clonotype turned up a few times. Its antigen is currently not known. The record has no base qualities; no much larger clone is one base away. A patient counted as having stable Graves' hyperthyroidism if no progression to ophthalmopathy occurred over 18 months of follow-up. The hyperthyroidism patients were between 18 and 65 years old and newly diagnosed, with a disease duration of less than 2 months. The study excluded patients with uncontrolled infections, other autoimmune diseases, pregnancy or lactation. Diagnoses were established on the basis of clinical symptoms, serum thyroxine and TRAb, thyroid ultrasound, and orbital computed tomography. Ficoll-Paque density gradient centrifugation was used to isolate PBMCs from 8 to 10 ml of fresh peripheral blood. Trizol reagent was used to extract total RNA, and RNA quality was then checked on an Agilent 2100 Bioanalyzer. The TCR beta CDR3 regions were amplified from RNA transcripts. For the first round of RT-PCR on the TCR CDR3, the HTBI primer set was used together with the Qiagen OneStep RT-PCR kit. A second multiplex PCR round built the libraries, followed by size selection and purification. The libraries were sequenced on an Illumina HiSeq2000 using paired-end 100 bp reads. The original methods were these. SOAPnuke was used to process the raw data, with reads discarded if the reads contained adapters or uncalled bases, had a mean Phred below 15, or lacked an exact constant-primer or identifier match. COPE v1.2.5 was used to merge the high-quality paired reads, and each unique nucleotide sequence was defined as a clonotype. MiTCR v1.1 was used to align the clonotypes against IMGT TRBV, TRBD and TRBJ reference segments. Analysis was restricted to V-J combinations with a frequency above 0.0001, which covered about 99% of repertoires. The TCS score was defined as the ratio of F50 (clonal expansion) to E x V (chaos), calculated using BLOSUM62-based TCRdist between CDR3 peptides within each V-J. Welch's t-statistics and random forest reduced roughly 500 V-J features to roughly 13, which were used in a naive Bayes classifier (R e1071). TCRdb passed the public sequencing reads through fastp at Q25 and MiXCR, retaining productive beta sequences. One record per CDR3 amino acid sequence lists the most common genes and DNA. The V and J calls and clone size are TCRdb's, not the authors'. This sample lists some 400,000 distinct CDR3 sequences; 14% were detected once. The biggest ten clones account for 8% to 13% of the sample.

From the cysteine through the phenylalanine, the CDR3 covers 16 amino acids. The kept DNA is CDR3 alone, 48 bases in frame from the first base. Germline trimming amounts to 6 bases on V and 4 bases on J, with 10 as the count of junction bases outside the gene matches. As encoded in the germline V gene, CDR1 is SNHLY while CDR2 is FYNNEI. Sequenced: blood. The receptor chain draws on TRBV2 and TRBJ2-2; TRBD1 matches 8 bases in the middle. The origin of this receptor is a woman aged 55-75 years with Graves' hyperthyroidism. For the CDR3, the sequence is CASRAPGQATTGELFF. In nucleotide form, the sequence is TGTGCCAGCAGAGCCCCGGGACAGGCCACCACCGGGGAGCTGTTTTTT.